Shown below are 4 T cell receptor beta chains from a single sample sequenced in a study of CD8 T cells in ankylosing spondylitis. TCRdb independently ran MiXCR on the 5' RACE reads; one entry per CDR3 protein. The profile shows about 240,000 distinct CDR3 sequences, around 7.8% of them singletons. What was sequenced was blood, either unsorted or a sorted T cell fraction (not recorded which). These receptors came from a male donor with ankylosing spondylitis or in good health (not recorded which).

This clonotype was detected only a few times. The chain is built from TRBV11-1 and TRBJ2-3; D is tentatively TRBD1 or TRBD2 (5 bases each). CDR1 and CDR2 (germline): SGHAT, FQDESV (reference sequence). Trimming left V 6 bases short and J 1 base short, with 14 bases between. The CDR3 consists of 15 residues. The chain's CDR3 is CASRARGAGTDTQYF. CDR3 DNA: TGTGCCAGCAGGGCGAGAGGGGCCGGCACAGATACGCAGTATTTT. Variable domain in full (rest from reference TRBV11-1 and TRBJ2-3): EAEVAQSPRYKITEKSQAVAFWCDPISGHATLYWYRQILGQGPELLVQFQDESVVDDSQLPKDRFSAERLKGVDSTLKIQPAELGDSAMYLCASRARGAGTDTQYFGPGTRLTVL.

This chain connects TRBV20-1 to TRBJ1-1; D might be TRBD1 (5 bases). This CDR3 contains 13 residues. Germline values: CDR1 DFQATT, CDR2 SNEGSKA (reference sequence). V lost 4 bases and J lost 5, with 14 bases in between. The CDR3 sequence is CSATIDSGTEAFF. The CDR3 DNA follows: TGCAGTGCTACCATCGACAGTGGGACTGAAGCTTTCTTT.

A few counts support this clonotype. V is TRBV20-1 and J is TRBJ2-3; tentatively, D is TRBD2 (6 bases). CDR3 length: 13 residues. Germline CDR1 and CDR2: DFQATT and SNEGSKA (reference sequence). The germline V and J ends were trimmed by 0 bases and 6 bases, with 10 bases remaining between them. In nucleotides, the CDR3 is TGCAGTGCTAGAGATAGTCTAGCGGATACGCAGTATTTT. Residues: CSARDSLADTQYF.

This clonotype was counted between two and nine times. V usage is TRBV7-2 and J usage is TRBJ1-5, with D possibly TRBD1 on 6 matching bases. Germline CDR1 is SGHTA and CDR2 is FQGNSA. The CDR3 contains 16 residues. Trimming took off 2 bases at V and 6 bases at J, with 17 bases between the two ends. CDR3 sequence: CASSLNGVGGRQPQHF. The DNA of the CDR3 is TGTGCCAGCAGCTTAAATGGGGTAGGGGGGCGTCAGCCCCAGCATTTT.